This T cell receptor beta chain is drawn from a study of shared clonotypes between healthy human individuals (TCRdb year 2020). General notes on the study: The cohort comprised a couple of women and a few men aged 18 to 49 years. For each donor, CD4 naive and CD4 memory were each run on three plates, CD8 naive on two plates, and CD8 memory on one plate. The study deeply sequenced blood TCR repertoires of five healthy adults to estimate repertoire size and the extent of clonotype sharing between individuals. Different laboratories and diverse techniques were used to prepare libraries and sequence TCR repertoires, to increase sequencing depth and limit assay-specific biases. Per donor, leukapheresis produced somewhere between about 0.9 and 10 billion PBMCs. What the authors observed across the whole study: Sharing across several donors was observed for around 5% of naive CD4, under 4% of naive CD8, about 2.5% of memory CD4, and about 0.4% of memory CD8 clonotypes. Sampling was limited to blood, and TCR repertoires in tissue likely differ from TCR repertoires in blood. Based on pairwise subsampling, the degree of clonotype sharing among donors was expected to be affected by sequencing depth. The small number of donors limited the genetic and exposure-history diversity represented. Even with the large sequencing depth, rarefaction of the sorted-subset datasets indicated that sequencing was incomplete. Larger estimated clonotype richness was generally found for naive subsets than for memory subsets. Higher generation probabilities were observed for clonotypes shared by all four sorted-subset donors than for non-shared clonotypes.

Turning to this clone: Its cognate antigen has yet to be identified. One base away there is no much larger clone; base qualities are not given. Other DNA sequences of this sample code for an identical CDR3.

The donors were healthy, HIV-negative adults with no recently reported acute infections or vaccinations. Every donor was a Caucasian adult living in Nashville, Tennessee, USA. CD4+ T cells were enriched by magnetic negative selection, after which naive cells were positively selected on CD45RA and the negative fraction was taken as the memory subset. Blood was collected by leukapheresis, and PBMCs were isolated by Ficoll-Histopaque density gradient centrifugation and then cryopreserved in liquid nitrogen vapor phase. Purity and quantity of every magnetically sorted T cell population were checked by analytical flow cytometry. From each sorted fraction, genomic DNA was isolated and quantified by UV absorbance on a Nanodrop 2000c. TCR CDR3 regions were amplified from genomic DNA by multiplex PCR using the deep immunoSEQ assay. Extracted genomic DNA from each cell subset was distributed evenly across all wells of several immunoSEQ 96-well plates, and each plate was treated as a replicate. For sorted subsets, 200 to 250 ng genomic DNA, equal to tens of thousands of T cell genomes, was loaded into each replicate PCR. Purified libraries were measured with a Qubit 3.0 fluorometer, size-checked on a Bioanalyzer 2100, and measured again with the KAPA Library Quantification kit. Each immunoSEQ 96-well plate was sequenced on its own single-read 150-cycle Illumina NextSeq 550 flow cell. The paper's processing steps were these. The immunoSEQ output contained only junctional sequences without quality scores, so filtering could not match that applied to full-length reads. To assign V/J genes and CDR3, sequences were annotated against IMGT germline references using PyIR, a Python wrapper for IgBLAST v1.9. Reads were removed for weak V/J assignments (E-value above 1e-6), missing CDR3, stop codons, out-of-frame junctions, or ambiguous translated residues. V3J clonotypes were defined as sequences sharing an identical inferred V gene, J gene, and CDR3 amino acid sequence. Percentage overlap between repertoires was computed as shared unique clonotypes divided by the size of the smaller repertoire. Repertoire richness was assessed with RTK rarefaction, the Chao1 estimator, and Recon v2.1 estimates of unobserved clonotypes. Generation probabilities were computed with OLGA for all TCRbeta clonotypes obtained by the gDNA method from a handful of donors. This is the immuneACCESS table as TCRdb keeps it, with only in-frame sequences that have V and J called. A part of the clones is gone; compared with another copy, unresolved V genes explain less than half, and the rest is unexplained. Clone size and V and J calls were adopted from that table, with D and trimming inferred from the DNA. The table for this sample lists about 2.4 million clones; approximately 90% of them were counted only once. Of the sample, over 0.12% falls within the top ten clones.

V loses 0 bases of germline sequence and J loses 4 bases, and the interval between the two ends is 8 bases. The CDR3 sequence holds 14 residues, the cysteine and phenylalanine included. Only the CDR3 DNA is retained, 42 bases long and in frame from the first base. The germline V gene encodes CDR1 SGHRS and CDR2 YFSETQ. In this chain, TRBV5-1 is recombined with TRBJ1-3, and perhaps TRBD1 as D gene, on 5 matching bases. The TCR sequence derives from a man younger than 30 in good health. Input material: naive CD4+ T cells sorted from blood. The sample's cell subset or site label, decoded: CD45RA+ positively selected. The nucleotides read TGCGCCAGCAGCTTGGACGGGGCGGGAAACACCATATATTTT. The translation is CASSLDGAGNTIYF.